The clone carrying this TCR beta chain came up once. Trimming cost V 4 bases and J 2 bases; bases outside gene matches: 6. The germline V gene encodes CDR1 MNHNS and CDR2 SASEGT. The CDR3 covers 16 residues. The sample is drawn from a study of control samples from healthy donors and cancer patients. TCRdb's table, derived via immunoSEQ multiplex PCR, lists solely in-frame clones and lacks some. The profile shows about 100,000 clones, around 89% of them singletons. The sequence was obtained from a man aged 25 to 40 in good health. The specimen was blood. The chain recombines TRBV6-1 with TRBJ2-3; 10 nucleotides line up with TRBD2. CDR3 in amino acids: CASSASSGGYTDTQYF. Written as DNA, the CDR3 is TGTGCCAGCAGTGCCTCTAGCGGGGGATACACAGATACGCAGTATTTT.